This TCR beta chain was sequenced during a study of OX40 agonist ivuxolimab in advanced cancers. For context, the study as a whole: The costimulatory receptor OX40 (CD134) was targeted by ivuxolimab, a fully human IgG2 agonistic monoclonal antibody. The dose-escalation cohort was about 86% male with a mean age of approximately 60 years, ranging from about 23 to 85. Partial responses occurred in three dose-escalation patients: two with cutaneous melanoma and one with hepatocellular carcinoma. Intravenous ivuxolimab was administered to patients every 2 weeks at six dose levels: 0.01, 0.1, 0.3, 1.5, 3 and 10 mg/kg. Patients were allowed to have had prior anti-PD-1, anti-PD-L1 or anti-CTLA-4 therapy, and approximately 37% of the dose-escalation patients had been treated with checkpoint inhibitors. Peripheral TCRbeta sequencing was intended to test whether TCR sequence diversity was altered and clonal T-cell expansion was caused by ivuxolimab. The paper reports the monotherapy dose-escalation portion (N of about 56 patients) of the phase I ivuxolimab trial. Among the approximately 54 dose-escalation patients, about 20 had hepatocellular carcinoma, roughly 15 melanoma, 9 renal cell carcinoma and 9 head and neck cancer.

Patients with a history of autoimmune disease or receiving systemic immunosuppression were excluded from the trial. Peripheral blood for TCR sequencing was collected from all dose cohorts at baseline, on cycle 4 day 1, and on cycle 7 day 1. Samples came from an open-label, multicenter, first-in-human phase I dose-escalation trial of ivuxolimab. Adults with locally advanced or metastatic melanoma, renal cell, hepatocellular, or head and neck squamous cell carcinoma were enrolled in the trial. Before TCR sequencing, CD4+ T cells and CD8+ T cells from peripheral blood were sorted into separate populations. To sequence the TCRbeta CDR3 region, genomic DNA was isolated from the sorted cells. The immunoSEQ Assay was used to sequence the TCRbeta CDR3 regions. Held by TCRdb, this immuneACCESS table contains in-frame sequences only and omits some clones. Under half of the omission traces to an unresolved V gene where checked; the cause of the rest is unknown. The sample yields some 77,000 clones; 70% to 90% were counted once. Of the sample, about 1% falls within the top ten clones.

The junction carries 8 bases between V and J, which are trimmed by 2 bases and 1 base respectively. The germline V gene sets CDR1 to SGHTA and CDR2 to FQGNSA. Counted from cysteine to phenylalanine, this CDR3 has 15 amino acids. Just the 45-base CDR3 DNA is kept, in frame starting at base 1. Points the paper makes about the study in general: Low levels of normalized T-cell clonal expansion were also seen in some nonresponding patients. After ivuxolimab, expanded clones were on average more numerous among CD8+ T cells than among CD4+ T cells. At doses from 0.1 to 3.0 mg/kg, clonal expansion was seen in both CD4+ and CD8+ blood T cells between baseline and week 6. In the 0.1-3.0 mg/kg groups, partial responders had among the lowest normalized peripheral clonal expansion, particularly in CD8+ T cells. The antigen specificity of the clonally expanded peripheral T cells was not determined.

For this clone: Its cognate antigen has yet to be identified. Base quality data are lacking; no much larger clone is found one base away.

The sequence came from an adult with an advanced solid tumor such as melanoma, head and neck, liver or kidney cancer. This chain is built from TRBV7-2 and TRBJ2-2; the D gene is unclear. The sample was CD4+ or CD8+ T cells sorted from blood, taken in a trial of the OX40 agonist ivuxolimab. Here is the DNA: TGTGCCAGCAGCTTATTGGGGAAGAACACCGGGGAGCTGTTTTTT. The encoded protein is CASSLLGKNTGELFF.